These T cell receptor beta chains were read from a single sample in a study of Graves' ophthalmopathy and Graves' hyperthyroidism. Using its own MiXCR run on the multiplex PCR reads, TCRdb lists one record per CDR3 protein. This sample carries 650,000 to 800,000 distinct CDR3 sequences, over 40% of them seen once, and the ten largest clones take around 3%. Sequenced sample: peripheral blood. The receptors come from an adult man with Graves' ophthalmopathy. The CDR3 runs from the conserved cysteine through the conserved F or W. Fields, in order: J gene, clone size, D gene, V gene, CDR3 protein. The D gene is left open where the match is weak. Only part of the rows carry a size: once, few, many, or a class if the clone is expanded.

TRBJ1-2,.,.,TRBV25-1,CASSEYGAGALDGYTF
TRBJ2-5,few,TRBD1,TRBV19,CASSMGDRGQETQYF
TRBJ2-7,many,.,TRBV5-1,CASSLTGEGIDEQYF
TRBJ2-5,.,.,TRBV15,CATSRDHTQETQYF
TRBJ1-1,many,.,TRBV7-9,CASSGSVTAEAFF
TRBJ2-2,.,TRBD2,TRBV14,CASSLTGTSGRTNTGELFF
TRBJ2-5,many,TRBD1,TRBV5-1,CASSLADLGQDYQGTQYF
TRBJ1-2,.,TRBD1,TRBV29-1,CSVEGTGTGNTF
TRBJ2-5,.,.,TRBV20-1,CSARDGSIQETQYF
TRBJ1-5,many,.,TRBV12-3/TRBV12-4,CASSARSPSQPQHF
TRBJ1-3,.,TRBD1,TRBV7-9,CASSLGQTGHSGNTIYF
TRBJ2-7,many,.,TRBV4-1,CASSQGSVEQYF
TRBJ2-2,many,.,TRBV7-9,CASSLVAVATGELFF
TRBJ2-5,many,.,TRBV5-8,CASSATGGHPAGF
TRBJ2-5,.,.,TRBV7-2,CASSRRTETQYF
TRBJ2-2,many,.,TRBV2,CASSRDGSVTGELFF
TRBJ1-1,many,.,TRBV19,CASIGRNTEAFF
TRBJ1-4,.,TRBD1,TRBV12-3/TRBV12-4,CASSFRGDSEKLFF
TRBJ2-7,many,.,TRBV7-9,CASSFVSSYEQYF
TRBJ1-2,few,TRBD1,TRBV7-9,CASSHHLRLAGGSYGYTF
TRBJ2-1,once,TRBD1,TRBV5-1,CASRRPGQGYNEQFF
TRBJ2-2,many,.,TRBV29-1,CSVERDTGELFF
TRBJ2-2,many,TRBD1,TRBV7-8,CASSLGGTVTGELFF
TRBJ2-5,few,.,TRBV7-9,CASSLEGELETQYF
TRBJ2-5,many,.,TRBV29-1,CSAGGETQYF
TRBJ1-6,many,TRBD1,TRBV7-2,CASSYSGTGLYSPLHF
TRBJ1-1,many,TRBD1,TRBV2,CASSVRQGQNTEAFF
TRBJ1-2,many,.,TRBV5-4,CASSPSGRGSDGYTF
TRBJ1-1,few,TRBD1,TRBV10-3,CASSRALRDRRLNTEAFF
TRBJ1-2,.,.,TRBV29-1,CSLRIYGYTF
TRBJ1-3,many,.,TRBV12-3/TRBV12-4,CASSLLGGNTIYF
TRBJ2-7,.,TRBD1,TRBV4-1,CASSQEAGGFHEQYF
TRBJ2-5,.,.,TRBV7-3,CASSLTYGSKETQYF
TRBJ2-5,.,TRBD2,TRBV12-3/TRBV12-4,CASGLTGTSGLQETQYF
TRBJ1-1,few,.,TRBV11-2,CASSLGGQGSNTEAFF
TRBJ1-4,many,.,TRBV7-9,CASSLGDSNEKLFF
TRBJ1-2,many,.,TRBV7-8,CASSEGLGGYTF
TRBJ2-2,.,TRBD1,TRBV29-1,CSASSPTNRGSGELFF
TRBJ2-6,many,.,TRBV11-2,CASSPTGSGANVLTF
TRBJ1-1,many,.,TRBV24-1,CATSGQYTEAFF
TRBJ2-7,.,.,TRBV19,CASTEGQGKYF
TRBJ1-3,.,.,TRBV19,CASSIRGRDTIYF
TRBJ2-7,.,TRBD1,TRBV7-2,CASKAGTGVYEQYF
TRBJ1-2,many,TRBD1,TRBV29-1,CSVEIFMGQGELFYGYTF
TRBJ1-5,many,.,TRBV7-4,CASSWDGYSNQPQHF
TRBJ2-2,.,.,TRBV29-1,CSTTVTNTGELFF
TRBJ1-3,.,.,TRBV2,CASSVQGDRNTIYF
TRBJ2-5,few,.,TRBV12-5,CASGLVAAGVGTETQYF
TRBJ2-2,few,.,TRBV5-1,CASGGSGADTGELFF
TRBJ2-2,.,.,TRBV3-1,CASTAGTGELFF